The rows below give T cell receptor beta chains drawn from one sample of a study of blood T cells in healthy people across ages. MiXCR was run by TCRdb on the 5' RACE reads, yielding one entry per CDR3 protein. Of 950,000 to 1,200,000 distinct CDR3 sequences listed, 35% to 40% are singletons. Sequences were obtained from blood. The receptors come from a man aged 18 to 35 in good health. CDR3s leave out the opening cysteine and the closing phenylalanine or tryptophan. Fields, in order: J gene, V gene, CDR3 protein.

J gene: TRBJ2-3; V gene: TRBV10-3; CDR3 protein: AIRETRTSGTDTQY
J gene: TRBJ1-4; V gene: TRBV28; CDR3 protein: ASSPTGTVNEKLF
J gene: TRBJ2-1; V gene: TRBV9; CDR3 protein: ASSLTRQGASNEQF
J gene: TRBJ2-7; V gene: TRBV5-1; CDR3 protein: ASGSGQGALYEQY
J gene: TRBJ1-1; V gene: TRBV6-2/TRBV6-3; CDR3 protein: ASTYAHRAFMNTEAF
J gene: TRBJ2-7; V gene: TRBV9; CDR3 protein: ASSVGGGQGTYEQY
J gene: TRBJ2-1; V gene: TRBV5-1; CDR3 protein: ASSLEGNLYNEQF
J gene: TRBJ1-5; V gene: TRBV30; CDR3 protein: AWQVGGNQPQH
J gene: TRBJ1-5; V gene: TRBV27; CDR3 protein: ASSCRGGSNQPQH
J gene: TRBJ1-2; V gene: TRBV6-5; CDR3 protein: ATDGQGGGGYT
J gene: TRBJ1-2; V gene: TRBV5-6; CDR3 protein: ASSPRTGTETKYGYT
J gene: TRBJ1-2; V gene: TRBV6-1; CDR3 protein: ASSENRGLWGYT
J gene: TRBJ1-1; V gene: TRBV9; CDR3 protein: ASSILTGRMAEAF
J gene: TRBJ2-5; V gene: TRBV20-1; CDR3 protein: SGTGPGETQY
J gene: TRBJ1-2; V gene: TRBV3-1; CDR3 protein: ASSQAEGQPQGYT
J gene: TRBJ1-6; V gene: TRBV11-2; CDR3 protein: ASSWTGYNSPLH
J gene: TRBJ2-4; V gene: TRBV4-3; CDR3 protein: ASSQSPGAQNIQY
J gene: TRBJ1-2; V gene: TRBV9; CDR3 protein: ASSPWNNPNYGYT
J gene: TRBJ2-5; V gene: TRBV5-1; CDR3 protein: ASSPDREYEQY
J gene: TRBJ2-1; V gene: TRBV5-1; CDR3 protein: ASSNKDRGSYNEQF
J gene: TRBJ2-1; V gene: TRBV14; CDR3 protein: ASTRPQQMDEQF
J gene: TRBJ1-6; V gene: TRBV2; CDR3 protein: ASSEGGPYNNSPLH
J gene: TRBJ2-3; V gene: TRBV6-2/TRBV6-3; CDR3 protein: ASSYSTSGGSTQY
J gene: TRBJ2-7; V gene: TRBV7-9; CDR3 protein: ASSLASGTGVSYEQY
J gene: TRBJ1-1; V gene: TRBV6-2/TRBV6-3; CDR3 protein: ASSAPGAVNTEAF
J gene: TRBJ1-5; V gene: TRBV6-2/TRBV6-3; CDR3 protein: ASSYRVGKGNQPQH
J gene: TRBJ2-3; V gene: TRBV10-3; CDR3 protein: AISESRRVRTDTQY
J gene: TRBJ1-5; V gene: TRBV4-3; CDR3 protein: ASSQTGSNQPQH
J gene: TRBJ2-7; V gene: TRBV12-3/TRBV12-4; CDR3 protein: ASSLVPRGEQY
J gene: TRBJ2-1; V gene: TRBV11-2; CDR3 protein: ASSARLAGGTYNEQF
J gene: TRBJ1-4; V gene: TRBV20-1; CDR3 protein: SAREGQSNGKLF
J gene: TRBJ1-5; V gene: TRBV6-1; CDR3 protein: ASSEMRGGGQPQH
J gene: TRBJ1-1; V gene: TRBV7-2; CDR3 protein: ASSAGQGRTEAF
J gene: TRBJ2-2; V gene: TRBV18; CDR3 protein: ASTTTQQGGTGELF
J gene: TRBJ2-3; V gene: TRBV4-3; CDR3 protein: ASSQGDSGPTDTQY
J gene: TRBJ2-5; V gene: TRBV30; CDR3 protein: AWSVETGASGTQY
J gene: TRBJ2-7; V gene: TRBV7-9; CDR3 protein: ASSLRGPISYEQY
J gene: TRBJ2-1; V gene: TRBV2; CDR3 protein: ASSRLAGYVNEQF
J gene: TRBJ2-3; V gene: TRBV20-1; CDR3 protein: SASTWDPDTQY
J gene: TRBJ1-3; V gene: TRBV20-1; CDR3 protein: SASGTKRNTIY
J gene: TRBJ2-3; V gene: TRBV4-2; CDR3 protein: ASSPGTSGGPITDTQY
J gene: TRBJ2-3; V gene: TRBV11-2; CDR3 protein: ASSSPDPAGGTDTQY
J gene: TRBJ1-2; V gene: TRBV14; CDR3 protein: ASSQERVAYT
J gene: TRBJ1-2; V gene: TRBV9; CDR3 protein: ASSVELAGGLDGYT
J gene: TRBJ2-2; V gene: TRBV6-1; CDR3 protein: ASSAPGTGGIGELF